The sample holds one count of the clone carrying this TCR beta chain. Between the trimmed V and J ends, which lost 3 bases and 4 bases, there was a span of 18 bases. CDR1 is SEHNR, CDR2 FQNEAQ, per germline (reference sequence). CDR3 length: 16 residues. Original data processing: The authors estimated nucleated cell counts from reference gene primer amplification. Measured with immunoSEQ multiplex PCR; TCRdb has only the in-frame clones, and not every one. D and trimming come from the DNA, and the V and J calls and clone size come from that table. The sample includes 150,000 to 200,000 clones, 84% of them seen just once. This sample stems from a study of blood T cell repertoires in COVID-19. Study overall: Both acute and convalescent COVID-19 samples were obtained from the United States, Italy and Spain.

The sample comprised peripheral blood. This receptor was identified in a man aged 35-49 years who had recovered from COVID-19. The gene calls are TRBV7-9 and TRBJ2-5, with D possibly matching TRBD1 (5 bases). The DNA for the CDR3 is TGTGCCAGCAGCTTGAAGACAGCTATTTGGGGAGAGACCCAGTACTTC. Protein sequence: CASSLKTAIWGETQYF.